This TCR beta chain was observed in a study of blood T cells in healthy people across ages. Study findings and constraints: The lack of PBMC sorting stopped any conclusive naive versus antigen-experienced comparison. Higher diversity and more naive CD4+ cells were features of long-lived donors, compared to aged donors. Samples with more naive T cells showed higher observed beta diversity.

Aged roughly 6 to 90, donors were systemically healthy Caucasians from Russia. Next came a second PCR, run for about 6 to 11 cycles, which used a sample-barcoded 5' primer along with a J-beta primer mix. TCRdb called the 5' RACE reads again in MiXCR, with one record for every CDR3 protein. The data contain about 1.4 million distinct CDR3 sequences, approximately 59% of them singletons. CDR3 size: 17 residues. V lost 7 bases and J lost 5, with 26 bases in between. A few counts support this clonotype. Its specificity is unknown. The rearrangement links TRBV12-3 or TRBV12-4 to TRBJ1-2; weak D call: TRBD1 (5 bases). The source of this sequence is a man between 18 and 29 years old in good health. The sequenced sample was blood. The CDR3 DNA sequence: TGTGCCAGCAATCTTGATCTCAGGGACGGCTTCGGGTATGGCTACACCTTC. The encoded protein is CASNLDLRDGFGYGYTF.